There are many counts of the clone carrying this TCR beta chain. Its antigen is currently unknown. The data belong to a study of early T cells in non-severe SARS-CoV-2 infection. For the study at large: Whole-blood bulk RNA, unsorted, was sequenced, and chains were unpaired.

Study results and limitations: VDJdb matching, biased toward anti-spike CD8 responses, missed private and CD4 specificities.

Germline lookup yields CDR1 DFQATT and CDR2 SNEGSKA (reference sequence). V lost 0 bases to trimming and J lost 3 bases, with 14 bases between them. The CDR3 consists of 16 residues. Researchers tagged individual cDNA molecules with unique molecular identifiers. MiXCR, applied by TCRdb to the 5' RACE reads, yields one record per CDR3 protein. The sample lists some 34,000 distinct CDR3 sequences, 9% to 10% occurring once. This sequence originates from an adult who was a healthcare worker with PCR-confirmed SARS-CoV-2 infection or an uninfected control (not recorded which). This chain uses TRBV20-1 with TRBJ2-2; possible D gene TRBD2, 6 bases. Sequenced input: whole blood. Here the CDR3 reads CSARDPGLRDTGELFF. CDR3 nucleotides: TGCAGTGCTAGAGACCCGGGACTCCGAGACACCGGGGAGCTGTTTTTT.